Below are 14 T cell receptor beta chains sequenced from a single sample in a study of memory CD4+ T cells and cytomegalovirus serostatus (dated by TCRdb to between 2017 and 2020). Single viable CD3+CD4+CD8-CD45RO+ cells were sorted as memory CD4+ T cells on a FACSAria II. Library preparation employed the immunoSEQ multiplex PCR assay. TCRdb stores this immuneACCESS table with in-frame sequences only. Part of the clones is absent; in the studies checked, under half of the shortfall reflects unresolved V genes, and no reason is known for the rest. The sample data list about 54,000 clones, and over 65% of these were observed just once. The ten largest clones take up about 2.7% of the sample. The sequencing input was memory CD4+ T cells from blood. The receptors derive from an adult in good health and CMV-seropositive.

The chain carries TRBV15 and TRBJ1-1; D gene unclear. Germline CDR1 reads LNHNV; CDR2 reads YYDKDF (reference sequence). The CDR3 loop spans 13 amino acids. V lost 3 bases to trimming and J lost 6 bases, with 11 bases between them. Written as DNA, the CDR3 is TGTGCCACCAGCAGGGGTGGGTACGCTGAAGCTTTCTTT. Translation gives CATSRGGYAEAFF.

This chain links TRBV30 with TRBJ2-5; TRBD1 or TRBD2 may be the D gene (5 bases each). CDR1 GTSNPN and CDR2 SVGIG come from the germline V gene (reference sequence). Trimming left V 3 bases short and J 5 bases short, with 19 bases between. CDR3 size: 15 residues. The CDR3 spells CAWSPGTPLAETQYF. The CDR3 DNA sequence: TGTGCCTGGAGCCCCGGGACCCCCCTCGCCGAGACCCAGTACTTC.

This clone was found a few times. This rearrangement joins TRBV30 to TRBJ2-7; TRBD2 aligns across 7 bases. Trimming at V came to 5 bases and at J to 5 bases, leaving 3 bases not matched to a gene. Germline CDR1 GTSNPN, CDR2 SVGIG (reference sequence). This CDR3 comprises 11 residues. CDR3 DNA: TGTGCCTGGGGGAGGGGAGACGAGCAGTACTTC. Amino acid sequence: CAWGRGDEQYF.

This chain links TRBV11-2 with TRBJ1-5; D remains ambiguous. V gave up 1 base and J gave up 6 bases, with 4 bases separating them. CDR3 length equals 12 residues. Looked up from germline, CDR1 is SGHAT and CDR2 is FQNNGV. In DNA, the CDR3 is TGTGCCAGCAGCTTAGCAGGTCAGCCCCAGCATTTT. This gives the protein CASSLAGQPQHF.

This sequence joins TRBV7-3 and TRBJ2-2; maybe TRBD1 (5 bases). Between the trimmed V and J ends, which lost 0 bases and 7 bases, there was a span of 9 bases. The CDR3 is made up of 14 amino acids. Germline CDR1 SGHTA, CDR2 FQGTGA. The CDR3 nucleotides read TGTGCCAGCAGCTTAACAGGGGATGGCGGGGAGCTGTTTTTT. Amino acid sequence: CASSLTGDGGELFF.

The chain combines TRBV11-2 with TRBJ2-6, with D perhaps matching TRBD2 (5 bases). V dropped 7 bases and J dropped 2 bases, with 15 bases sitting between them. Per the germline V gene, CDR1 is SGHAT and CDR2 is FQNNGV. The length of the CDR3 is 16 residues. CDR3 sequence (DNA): TGTGCCAGCAACCTTCGGGGTCTGGCTGGGGCCAACGTCCTGACTTTC. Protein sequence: CASNLRGLAGANVLTF.

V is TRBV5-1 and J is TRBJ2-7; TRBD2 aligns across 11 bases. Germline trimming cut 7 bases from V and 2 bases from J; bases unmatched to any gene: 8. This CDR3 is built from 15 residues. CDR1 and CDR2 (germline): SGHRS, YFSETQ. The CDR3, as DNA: TGCGCCAGCCGATCCTCGACTAGCGGGACCTACGAGCAGTACTTC. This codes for CASRSSTSGTYEQYF.

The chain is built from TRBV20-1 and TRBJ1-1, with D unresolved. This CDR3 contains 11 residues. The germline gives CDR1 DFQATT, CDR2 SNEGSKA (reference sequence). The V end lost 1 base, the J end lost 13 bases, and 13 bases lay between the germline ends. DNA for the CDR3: TGCAGTGCTAGAGCACATCTGGCCGGTTTCTTT. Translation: CSARAHLAGFF.

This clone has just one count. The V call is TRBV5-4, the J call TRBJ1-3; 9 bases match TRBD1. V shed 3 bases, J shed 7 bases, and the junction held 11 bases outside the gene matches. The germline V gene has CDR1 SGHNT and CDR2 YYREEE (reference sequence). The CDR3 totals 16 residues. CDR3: CASSSKPGQGGNTIYF. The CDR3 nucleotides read TGTGCCAGCAGCTCCAAACCGGGACAGGGTGGTAACACCATATATTTT.

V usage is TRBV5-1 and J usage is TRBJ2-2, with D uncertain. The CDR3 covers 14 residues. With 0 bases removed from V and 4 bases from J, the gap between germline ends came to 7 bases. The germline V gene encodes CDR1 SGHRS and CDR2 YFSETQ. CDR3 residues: CASSLEQPTGELFF. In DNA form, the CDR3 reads TGCGCCAGCAGCTTGGAACAGCCCACCGGGGAGCTGTTTTTT.

The CDR3 coding sequence is TGTGCCAGTAGTATAGTACAGGGGAGGTACGACACTGAAGCTTTCTTT. Its protein is CASSIVQGRYDTEAFF. This chain uses TRBV19 with TRBJ1-1, with 7 bases aligning to TRBD1. V shed 1 base and J 3 bases; nucleotides not matched to a gene: 8. The CDR3 covers 16 residues. Germline V gives CDR1 LNHDA, CDR2 SQIVND (reference sequence).

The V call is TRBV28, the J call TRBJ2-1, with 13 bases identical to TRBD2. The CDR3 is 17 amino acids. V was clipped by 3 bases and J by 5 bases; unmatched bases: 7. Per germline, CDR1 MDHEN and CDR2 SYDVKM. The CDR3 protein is CASSFPLAGGTNNEQFF. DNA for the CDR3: TGTGCCAGCAGTTTCCCACTAGCGGGAGGGACTAACAATGAGCAGTTCTTC.

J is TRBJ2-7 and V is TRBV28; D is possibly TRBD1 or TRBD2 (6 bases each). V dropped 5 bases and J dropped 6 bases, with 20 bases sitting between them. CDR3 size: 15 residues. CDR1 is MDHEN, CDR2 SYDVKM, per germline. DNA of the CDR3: TGTGCCAGCAGTCCCATCGGGGGCCAAGGGATCGAGCAGTACTTC. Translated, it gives CASSPIGGQGIEQYF.

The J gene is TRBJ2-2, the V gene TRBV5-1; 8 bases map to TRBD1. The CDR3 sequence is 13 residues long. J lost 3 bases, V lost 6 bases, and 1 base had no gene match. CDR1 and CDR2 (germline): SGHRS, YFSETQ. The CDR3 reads CASTDRDTGELFF. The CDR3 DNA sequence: TGCGCCAGCACGGACAGGGACACCGGGGAGCTGTTTTTT.